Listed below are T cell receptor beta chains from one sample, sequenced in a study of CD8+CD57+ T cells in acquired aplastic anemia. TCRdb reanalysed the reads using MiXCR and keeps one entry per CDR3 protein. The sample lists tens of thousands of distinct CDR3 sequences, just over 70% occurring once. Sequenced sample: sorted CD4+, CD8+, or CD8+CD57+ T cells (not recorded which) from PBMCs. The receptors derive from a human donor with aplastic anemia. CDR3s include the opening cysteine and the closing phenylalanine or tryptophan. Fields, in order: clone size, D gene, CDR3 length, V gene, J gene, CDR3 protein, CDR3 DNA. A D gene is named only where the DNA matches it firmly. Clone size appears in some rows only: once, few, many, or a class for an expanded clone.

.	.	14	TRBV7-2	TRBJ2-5	CASSFMRSQETQYF	TGTGCCAGCAGCTTCATGCGGAGCCAAGAGACCCAGTACTTC
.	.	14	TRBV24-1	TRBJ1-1	CATSDPTGGTEAFF	TGTGCCACCAGTGATCCCACAGGAGGCACTGAAGCTTTCTTT
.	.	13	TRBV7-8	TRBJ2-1	CASSLDYSSEQFF	TGTGCCAGCAGCTTAGACTATTCGAGTGAGCAGTTCTTC
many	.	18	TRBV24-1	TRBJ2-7	CATSDLNDGSGRSGEQYF	TGTGCCACCAGTGATTTGAACGACGGTTCAGGGAGGTCAGGCGAGCAGTACTTC
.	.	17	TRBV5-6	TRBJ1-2	CASSPPLSALNNDSYTF	TGTGCCAGCAGCCCGCCTCTATCCGCCTTGAATAACGATAGCTACACCTTC
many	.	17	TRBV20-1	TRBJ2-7	CSARDLDSGRSSYEQYF	TGCAGTGCTAGGGACCTCGATAGCGGTCGAAGCTCCTACGAGCAGTACTTC
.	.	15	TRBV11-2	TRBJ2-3	CASSQGGFSTDTQYF	TGTGCCAGCAGCCAGGGGGGCTTTAGCACAGATACGCAGTATTTT
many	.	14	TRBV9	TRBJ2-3	CASSVDGGTDTQYF	TGTGCCAGCAGCGTAGACGGCGGCACAGATACGCAGTATTTT
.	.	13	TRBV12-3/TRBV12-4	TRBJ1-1	CASRRTVNTEAFF	TGTGCCAGCAGGCGGACGGTGAACACTGAAGCTTTCTTT
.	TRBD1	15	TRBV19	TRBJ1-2	CASSMGTEVLYGYTF	TGTGCCAGTAGTATGGGGACAGAAGTACTCTATGGCTACACCTTC
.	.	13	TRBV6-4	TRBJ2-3	CASSASGTDTQYF	TGTGCCAGCAGTGCTAGCGGCACAGATACGCAGTATTTT
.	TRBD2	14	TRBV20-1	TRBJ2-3	CSAPRGAVSDTQYF	TGCAGTGCGCCGCGGGGGGCCGTGTCAGATACGCAGTATTTT
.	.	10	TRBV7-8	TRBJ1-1	CASGDTEAFF	TGTGCCAGCGGGGACACTGAAGCTTTCTTT
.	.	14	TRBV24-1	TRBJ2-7	CATSDTGASYEQYF	TGTGCCACCAGTGATACCGGTGCTTCCTACGAGCAGTACTTC
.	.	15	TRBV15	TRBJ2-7	CATSISAGIIYEQYF	TGTGCCACCAGCATCTCTGCGGGGATTATCTACGAGCAGTACTTC
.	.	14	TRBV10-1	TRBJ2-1	CASSERQFYNEQFF	TGCGCCAGCAGTGAGCGCCAGTTCTACAATGAGCAGTTCTTC
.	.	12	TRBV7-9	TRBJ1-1	CASSLVEREAFF	TGTGCCAGCAGCTTAGTCGAGAGGGAAGCTTTCTTT
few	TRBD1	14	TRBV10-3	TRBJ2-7	CAIKPGQGAYEQYF	TGTGCCATCAAACCGGGACAGGGGGCCTACGAGCAGTACTTC
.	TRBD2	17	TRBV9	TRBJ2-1	CASSASGLAVSYNEQFF	TGTGCCAGCAGCGCCTCGGGACTAGCGGTATCCTACAATGAGCAGTTCTTC
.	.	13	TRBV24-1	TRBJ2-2	CATSGNSAGELFF	TGTGCCACCAGTGGAAATAGCGCCGGGGAGCTGTTTTTT
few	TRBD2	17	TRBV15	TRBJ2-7	CATSRDLPPGLVGEQYF	TGTGCCACCAGCAGAGATTTACCTCCGGGACTAGTGGGCGAGCAGTACTTC
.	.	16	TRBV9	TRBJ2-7	CASRPLGQGVGYEQYF	TGTGCCAGTCGCCCCCTAGGGCAGGGAGTCGGGTACGAGCAGTACTTC
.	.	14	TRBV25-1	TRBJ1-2	CASSGRLVLYGYTF	TGTGCCAGCAGTGGACGGCTCGTCCTTTATGGCTACACCTTC
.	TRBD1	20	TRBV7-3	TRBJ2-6	CASSLKGTGRESSGANVLTF	TGTGCCAGCAGCTTAAAGGGGACAGGGAGGGAAAGTTCTGGGGCCAACGTCCTGACTTTC
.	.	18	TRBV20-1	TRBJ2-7	CSASPYEGGGGIPYEQYF	TGCAGTGCTAGTCCATATGAAGGAGGGGGCGGGATACCCTACGAGCAGTACTTC
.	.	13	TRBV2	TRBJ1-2	CASTSGTNYGYTF	TGTGCCAGCACGTCTGGGACGAACTATGGCTACACCTTC
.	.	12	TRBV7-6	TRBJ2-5	CASSLGEETQYF	TGTGCCAGCAGCTTAGGTGAAGAGACCCAGTACTTC
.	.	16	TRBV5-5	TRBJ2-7	CASSLASGQVAYEQYF	TGTGCCAGCAGCTTGGCCTCGGGGCAGGTTGCCTACGAGCAGTACTTC
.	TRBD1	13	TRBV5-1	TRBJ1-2	CASSSTGGSGYTF	TGCGCCAGCAGCTCCACAGGGGGCTCTGGCTACACCTTC
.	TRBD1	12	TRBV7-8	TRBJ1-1	CASSFRQGEAFF	TGTGCCAGCAGCTTTAGACAGGGTGAAGCTTTCTTT
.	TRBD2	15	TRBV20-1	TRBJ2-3	CSALAGGRWADTQYF	TGCAGTGCCTTAGCGGGGGGGCGTTGGGCAGATACGCAGTATTTT
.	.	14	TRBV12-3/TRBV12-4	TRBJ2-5	CASSLVTSIETQYF	TGTGCCAGCAGTTTAGTCACTAGTATTGAGACCCAGTACTTC
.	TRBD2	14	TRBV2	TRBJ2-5	CASSPGTTQETQYF	TGTGCCAGCAGCCCTGGGACTACCCAAGAGACCCAGTACTTC
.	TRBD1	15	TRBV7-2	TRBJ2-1	CASSTGQGVYNEQFF	TGTGCCAGCAGCACAGGACAGGGGGTTTACAATGAGCAGTTCTTC
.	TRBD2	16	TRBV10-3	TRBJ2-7	CAISESGLAGSGEQYF	TGTGCCATCAGTGAGTCGGGACTAGCGGGTTCGGGTGAGCAGTACTTC
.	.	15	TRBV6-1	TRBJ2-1	CASSEPAGTGYEQFF	TGTGCCAGCAGTGAACCAGCGGGTACAGGGTATGAGCAGTTCTTC
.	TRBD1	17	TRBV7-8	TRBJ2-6	CASSGGDREAGANVLTF	TGTGCCAGCAGCGGGGGGGACAGGGAGGCTGGGGCCAACGTCCTGACTTTC
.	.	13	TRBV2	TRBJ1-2	CAILLGSDYGYTF	TGTGCCATCCTATTGGGCAGCGACTATGGCTACACCTTC
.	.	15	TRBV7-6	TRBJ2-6	CASSLAIGGANVLTF	TGTGCCAGCAGCTTAGCGATCGGTGGGGCCAACGTCCTGACTTTC
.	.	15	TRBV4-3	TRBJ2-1	CASSQDVETYNEQFF	TGCGCCAGCAGCCAAGATGTCGAGACCTACAATGAGCAGTTCTTC
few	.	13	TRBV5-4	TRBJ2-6	CASSSTGANVLTF	TGTGCCAGCAGCTCGACAGGGGCCAACGTCCTGACTTTC
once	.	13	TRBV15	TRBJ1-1	CATCRVGGPEAFF	TGTGCCACCTGCAGAGTGGGAGGACCTGAAGCTTTCTTT
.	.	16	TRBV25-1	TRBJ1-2	CASSDYRGRSNYGYTF	TGTGCCAGCAGTGACTATCGGGGCAGGTCTAACTATGGCTACACCTTC